This T cell receptor beta chain was identified in a study of cytomegalovirus exposure and HLA in healthy donors. The study's findings and limits: Available immune exposure information covered CMV serostatus only.

V was trimmed by 8 bases and J by 4 bases, leaving 12 bases between them. The CDR3 has 14 amino acids. Germline V CDR1 and CDR2: LNHDA, SQIVND (reference sequence). This clone was counted a single time. No antigen is known for it. 13 Jbeta primers and 60 Vbeta primers were used for the PCR. Assay used: immunoSEQ multiplex PCR; TCRdb lists only in-frame clones, some missing. The table has 150,000 to 200,000 clones, nearly 80% seen once; the top ten hold around 0.97%. V usage is TRBV19 and J usage is TRBJ2-6; TRBD2 is a possible D gene (6 bases). Sequences were obtained from PBMCs. The origin of this receptor is a woman aged 45-60 years in good health and CMV-seropositive. In DNA, the CDR3 is TGTGCCAGTTCCGGGGGATGGGGGGCCAACGTCCTGACTTTC. It specifies CASSGGWGANVLTF.